The clone carrying this T cell receptor (beta chain) was observed once. The protocol was immunoSEQ multiplex PCR, while the TCRdb copy is restricted to in-frame clones and leaves out a portion. Among around 100,000 clones listed, roughly nine tenths were seen once. Unmatched junction bases numbered 11, after V lost 5 bases and J lost 5 bases. Germline lookup yields CDR1 MDHEN and CDR2 SYDVKM. This CDR3 region has 15 residues. The data belong to a study of blood T cell repertoires in COVID-19. J is TRBJ1-1 and V is TRBV28, with 7 bases matching TRBD1. The sequenced sample consisted of peripheral blood. The receptor was isolated from a woman aged 60-75 years with acute or convalescent COVID-19. For the CDR3, the DNA is TGTGCCAGCAGTCCGAGCCCCCCAGGGGGTACTGAAGCTTTCTTT. This translates into CASSPSPPGGTEAFF. Complete variable domain (other parts from reference TRBV28 and TRBJ1-1): DVKVTQSSRYLVKRTGEKVFLECVQDMDHENMFWYRQDPGLGLRLIYFSYDVKMKEKGDIPEGYSVSREKKERFSLILESASTNQTSMYLCASSPSPPGGTEAFFGQGTRLTVV.